The sequence of this T cell receptor beta chain was determined in a study of blood T cell repertoires in COVID-19. Sequenced by immunoSEQ multiplex PCR; TCRdb stores in-frame clones only, minus some. The data hold roughly 250,000 clones, with about 93% observed a single time. Germline CDR1 reads MDHEN; CDR2 reads SYDVKM. This CDR3 has 15 amino acids. Trimming took off 6 bases at V and 6 bases at J, with 19 bases between the two ends. The chain couples TRBV28 to TRBJ2-3; the D gene is possibly TRBD1 (6 bases). This clonotype originated in a woman aged 18-30 years who had recovered from COVID-19. Sequenced input: PBMCs or T cells enriched from blood (not recorded which). CDR3 in amino acids: CASRVATGLGDTQYF. DNA of the CDR3: TGTGCCAGCAGGGTGGCGACAGGACTCGGGGATACGCAGTATTTT. The full variable domain, with the rest looked up from reference TRBV28 and TRBJ2-3, is DVKVTQSSRYLVKRTGEKVFLECVQDMDHENMFWYRQDPGLGLRLIYFSYDVKMKEKGDIPEGYSVSREKKERFSLILESASTNQTSMYLCASRVATGLGDTQYFGPGTRLTVL.